These 2 T cell receptor beta chains came from one sample sequenced in a study of molecular identifiers for immune sequencing clone quantification. TCRdb ran MiXCR on the PCR reads and lists one entry per CDR3 protein. The table lists hundreds of thousands of distinct CDR3 sequences, roughly 23% of them singletons. The material sequenced was naive CD8+ T cells from blood, with Jurkat cell RNA spiked in. Subset of the sample: FACS-sorted CD8+CD4-CCR7+CD45RA+ naive T cells. The source is a human donor in good health. Some libraries in this study had Jurkat cell RNA spiked in.

This clonotype was recorded at least ten times. The chain employs TRBV9 and TRBJ2-2; D not resolved. The CDR3 is 13 amino acids. Trimming left V 0 bases short and J 4 bases short, with 4 bases between. Germline V gene data show CDR1 as SGDLS and CDR2 as YYNGEE. The DNA for the CDR3 is TGTGCCAGCAGCGTAGTTGTCACCGGGGAGCTGTTTTTT. Its protein product is CASSVVVTGELFF.

In this sample, this clonotype turned up many times. The chain combines TRBV29-1 with TRBJ2-7; weak D call: TRBD2 (6 bases). V was clipped by 4 bases and J by 3 bases, with 7 bases between them. The CDR3 length is 11 residues. CDR1 and CDR2 (germline): SQVTM, ANQGSEA. CDR3 coding DNA: TGCAGCGTTGGTAGCGGCTACGAGCAGTACTTC. Translation gives CSVGSGYEQYF.